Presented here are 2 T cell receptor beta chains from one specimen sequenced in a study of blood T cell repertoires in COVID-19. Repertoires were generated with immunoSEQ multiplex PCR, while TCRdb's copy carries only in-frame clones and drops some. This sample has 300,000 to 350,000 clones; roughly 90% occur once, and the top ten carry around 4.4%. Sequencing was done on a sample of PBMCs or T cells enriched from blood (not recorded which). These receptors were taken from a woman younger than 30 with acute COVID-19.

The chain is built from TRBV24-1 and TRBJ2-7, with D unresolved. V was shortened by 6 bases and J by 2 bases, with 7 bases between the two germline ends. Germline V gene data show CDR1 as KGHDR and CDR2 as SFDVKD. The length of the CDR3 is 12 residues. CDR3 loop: CATSSPTYEQYF. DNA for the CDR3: TGTGCCACCAGTAGCCCAACCTACGAGCAGTACTTC.

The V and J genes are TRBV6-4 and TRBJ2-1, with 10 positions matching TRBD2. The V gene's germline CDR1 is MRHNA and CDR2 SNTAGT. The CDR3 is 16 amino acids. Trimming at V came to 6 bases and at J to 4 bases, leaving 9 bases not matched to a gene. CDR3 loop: CASSHPGLADYNEQFF. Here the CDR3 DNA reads TGTGCCAGCAGCCACCCCGGACTAGCGGATTACAATGAGCAGTTCTTC.